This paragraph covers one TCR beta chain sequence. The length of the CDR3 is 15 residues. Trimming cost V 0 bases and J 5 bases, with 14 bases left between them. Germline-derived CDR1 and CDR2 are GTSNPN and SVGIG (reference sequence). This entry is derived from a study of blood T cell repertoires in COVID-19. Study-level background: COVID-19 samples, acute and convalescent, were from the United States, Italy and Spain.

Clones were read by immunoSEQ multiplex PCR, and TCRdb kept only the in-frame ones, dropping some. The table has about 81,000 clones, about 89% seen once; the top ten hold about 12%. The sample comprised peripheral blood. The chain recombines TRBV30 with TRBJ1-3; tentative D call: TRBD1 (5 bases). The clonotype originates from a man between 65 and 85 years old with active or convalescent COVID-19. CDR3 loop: CAWSVGQISRNTIYF. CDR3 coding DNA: TGTGCCTGGAGTGTGGGGCAGATTAGCCGAAACACCATATATTTT.